This T cell receptor beta chain was profiled in a study of blood T cell repertoires in COVID-19. Overall study: T cells, B-cell-depleted T cells, or PBMCs provided the cDNA or gDNA that served as material.

Trimming left V 1 base short and J 4 bases short, with 8 bases between. The CDR3 runs to 14 residues. CDR1 is KGHSH, CDR2 LQKENI, per germline. Data came from immunoSEQ multiplex PCR; TCRdb stores just in-frame clones and leaves some out. The table shows 310,000 or so clones, with around 90% occurring only once. Sequenced input: PBMCs or T cells enriched from blood (not recorded which). The receptor was derived from a woman aged 18-29 years who had recovered from COVID-19. J is TRBJ1-5 and V is TRBV18; D uncertain. The CDR3 loop reads CASSPQQLNQPQHF. The CDR3, as DNA: TGTGCCAGCTCACCACAGCAACTGAATCAGCCCCAGCATTTT.